This passage covers 9 T cell receptor beta chains from one sample sequenced in a study of cytomegalovirus exposure and HLA in healthy donors (dated by TCRdb to 2015 to 2018). Receptors were amplified or captured by the immunoSEQ multiplex PCR assay. The multiplex PCR relied on a mix of 60 forward primers for TCR Vbeta segments and 13 reverse primers for TCR Jbeta segments. TCRdb re-hosts the immuneACCESS table, in-frame sequences only. Its copies lack some clones; in the studies checked, an unresolved V gene accounts for under half of them, and the cause for the rest is not known. The sample table records fewer than 200,000 clones; around 75% of these occur just once. The top ten clones comprise about 2.2% of the sample. Sequencing was done on a sample of PBMCs. The receptor set was obtained from a male donor in good health and CMV-seronegative.

Points on this clone: Additional DNA sequences in this sample encode the identical CDR3. The V gene is TRBV19, the J gene TRBJ2-2; 8 nucleotides match TRBD1. Trimming at V came to 9 bases and at J to 3 bases, leaving 6 bases not matched to a gene. The germline CDR1 and CDR2 sequences are LNHDA and SQIVND (reference sequence). The CDR3 covers 14 residues. The chain's CDR3 is CASRPDRDTGELFF. CDR3 in DNA: TGTGCCAGCCGTCCGGACAGGGACACCGGGGAGCTGTTTTTT.

V is TRBV10-2 and J is TRBJ1-1; no clear D. The CDR3 sequence is 14 residues long. The V end was cut by 4 bases, the J end by 2 bases, with 11 bases between. The germline V gene has CDR1 WSHSY and CDR2 SAAADI. CDR3 nucleotides: TGCGCCAGCAGTGGACAATTCAAAAACACTGAAGCTTTCTTT. As protein: CASSGQFKNTEAFF.

The chain recombines TRBV6-5 with TRBJ1-1; 9 bases agree with TRBD1. CDR1 and CDR2 (germline): MNHEY, SVGAGI. The ends lost 6 bases at V and 4 bases at J; junction bases unmatched: 3. The CDR3 loop spans 13 amino acids. DNA for the CDR3: TGTGCCAGCAGACAGGACAGGGGCACTGAAGCTTTCTTT. Translated: CASRQDRGTEAFF.

The J gene is TRBJ1-1, the V gene TRBV2; a weak D match, TRBD1 (5 bases). Trimming removed 6 bases at V and 1 base at J, with 9 bases between. Germline values: CDR1 SNHLY, CDR2 FYNNEI. The CDR3 is 13 amino acids. CDR3 protein: CASRGGENTEAFF. The CDR3 DNA reads TGTGCCAGCAGGGGGGGGGAGAACACTGAAGCTTTCTTT.

This sequence joins TRBV19 and TRBJ1-5, with D perhaps matching TRBD1 (6 bases). The germline V and J ends were trimmed by 7 bases and 0 bases, with 16 bases remaining between them. CDR3 length: 16 amino acids. Germline V gene data show CDR1 as LNHDA and CDR2 as SQIVND (reference sequence). CDR3 nucleotides: TGTGCCAGTAACCACCCGGGACAACGTAGCAATCAGCCCCAGCATTTT. Its protein product is CASNHPGQRSNQPQHF.

In this sample, this clone turned up once. The chain is built from TRBV15 and TRBJ2-3; D might be TRBD2 (6 bases). Germline V lookup: CDR1 LNHNV, CDR2 YYDKDF (reference sequence). This CDR3 region has 14 residues. V gave up 0 bases and J gave up 6 bases, with 10 bases separating them. The CDR3 reads CATSRDHSGDTQYF. DNA for the CDR3: TGTGCCACCAGCAGAGATCACAGCGGGGATACGCAGTATTTT.

This clone was counted once. The chain joins TRBV5-6 to TRBJ2-5, with D maybe TRBD1 (5 bases). Looked up from germline, CDR1 is SGHDT and CDR2 is YYEEEE. The CDR3 is made up of 16 amino acids. Trimming pared 1 base from V and 4 bases from J, leaving 17 bases between. The DNA of the CDR3 is TGTGCCAGCAGCTTGAAGTTTAGAAGGGGCCGAGAGACCCAGTACTTC. Its protein is CASSLKFRRGRETQYF.

V usage is TRBV4-1 and J usage is TRBJ1-5, with D perhaps matching TRBD1 (6 bases). This CDR3 region has 14 residues. The V and J ends lost 5 bases and 6 bases respectively, with 14 bases between them. CDR1 is MGHRA and CDR2 is YSYEKL in the germline V gene. CDR3 residues: CASSSSVGGQPQHF. CDR3 in DNA: TGCGCCAGCAGCTCCTCCGTAGGGGGTCAGCCCCAGCATTTT.

The genes are TRBV11-2 and TRBJ2-5; 13 bases align to TRBD2. Per the germline V gene, CDR1 is SGHAT and CDR2 is FQNNGV. V gave up 10 bases and J gave up 5 bases; unmatched junction bases: 4. This CDR3 is 13 amino acids long. The CDR3 sequence is CATQLAGGETQYF. The CDR3 DNA sequence: TGTGCCACTCAACTAGCGGGGGGGGAGACCCAGTACTTC.